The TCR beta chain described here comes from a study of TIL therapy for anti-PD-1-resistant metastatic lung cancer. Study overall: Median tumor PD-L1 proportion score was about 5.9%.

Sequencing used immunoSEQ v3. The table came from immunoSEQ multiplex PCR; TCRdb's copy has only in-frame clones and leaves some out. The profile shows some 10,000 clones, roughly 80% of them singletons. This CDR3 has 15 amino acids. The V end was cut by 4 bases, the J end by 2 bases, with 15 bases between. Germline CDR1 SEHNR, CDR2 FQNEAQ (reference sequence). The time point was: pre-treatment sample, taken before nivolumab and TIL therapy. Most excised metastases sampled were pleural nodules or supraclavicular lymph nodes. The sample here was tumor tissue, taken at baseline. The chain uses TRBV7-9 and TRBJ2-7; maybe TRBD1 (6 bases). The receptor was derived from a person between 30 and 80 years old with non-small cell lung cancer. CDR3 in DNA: TGTGCCAGCAGCTCCAAACAGGGTATCCCCTACGAGCAGTACTTC. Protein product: CASSSKQGIPYEQYF.